This record looks at one T cell receptor beta chain sequence and its context. What it binds is not known. These data are taken from a study of cytomegalovirus exposure and HLA in healthy donors. Whole-study findings and limits: One cluster of highly shared sequence variants probably arose as a sequencing artifact. Later analysis suggested most CMV-associated TCR beta chains were HLA-restricted. Most TCR beta V segments were productive about 87% or about 30% of the time in an earlier analysis.

The donors comprised healthy bone marrow donors. PCR involved 60 Vbeta and 13 Jbeta primers. Some clones are missing from TCRdb's copy, which holds only in-frame ones; the method was immunoSEQ multiplex PCR. The repertoire holds 90,000 to 110,000 clones, with about 80% as singletons. Sequenced material: PBMCs. This clonotype was sampled from a man aged 25 to 45 in good health and CMV-seronegative.

This CDR3 reads CASSLASAGGDNEQFF. The DNA for the CDR3 is TGTGCCAGCAGTTTGGCCTCGGCGGGAGGTGACAATGAGCAGTTCTTC. The chain is built from TRBV28 and TRBJ2-1, with 8 bases that match TRBD2. CDR3 length: 16 amino acids. CDR1 MDHEN and CDR2 SYDVKM come from the germline V gene. V lost 3 bases, J lost 5 bases, and 9 bases stayed unmatched.